These 27 T cell receptor beta chains share one sample of origin, sequenced in a study of shared clonotypes between healthy human individuals. Sequencing was performed with immunoSEQ multiplex PCR; in TCRdb, only in-frame clones are kept and a portion is missing. The table records millions of clones, about 92% of them present only once. The sequencing sample was made of naive CD4+ T cells from PBMCs. Indicated subset: CD45RA+ positively selected. The source of these receptors is a man younger than 30 in good health. Some clones in this sample may be carry-over from other donors' samples.

In this sample, this clone turned up once. This chain uses TRBV5-4 with TRBJ2-1, with D maybe TRBD1 (6 bases). Germline values: CDR1 SGHNT, CDR2 YYREEE (reference sequence). V shed 4 bases and J shed 6 bases, with 14 bases lying between them. This CDR3 contains 14 residues. For the CDR3, the DNA is TGTGCCAGCAGCAGCACTACAGGGTCCAATGAGCAGTTCTTC. It translates to CASSSTTGSNEQFF.

This clone occurred once. Lacking the conserved final phenylalanine or tryptophan, this CDR3 likely reflects a read error. The V gene is TRBV19, the J gene TRBJ2-3; 9 bases fit TRBD2. The CDR3 is 15 amino acids. The trim removed 8 bases at V and 1 base at J, leaving 7 bases unmatched. Per the germline V gene, CDR1 is LNHDA and CDR2 is SQIVND (reference sequence). CDR3 DNA: TGTGCCAGTGCGGGGGGGCATTCTGGCACAGATACGCAGTATCTT. Translation: CASAGGHSGTDTQYL.

This clone has only a few counts. The chain links TRBV18 to TRBJ1-1; D remains ambiguous. The CDR3 consists of 15 residues. The V gene lost 6 bases and the J gene lost 1 base, with 15 bases spanning the gap. Germline V lookup: CDR1 KGHSH, CDR2 LQKENI. CDR3 region: CASSPSGGQNTEAFF. DNA of the CDR3: TGTGCCAGCTCGCCGAGTGGCGGGCAGAACACTGAAGCTTTCTTT.

The chain carries TRBV18 and TRBJ2-3, with 8 bases fitting TRBD2. V lost 3 bases to trimming and J lost 6 bases; unmatched junction nucleotides: 17. Germline V lookup: CDR1 KGHSH, CDR2 LQKENI. This CDR3 region has 18 residues. The CDR3 coding sequence is TGTGCCAGCTCACCTTCGGCAGGTAGCGGGGTGAGATTGGATACGCAGTATTTT. Residues: CASSPSAGSGVRLDTQYF.

V is TRBV27 and J is TRBJ2-4, with a weak D call TRBD2 (5 bases). The CDR3 is made up of 19 amino acids. The V gene's germline CDR1 is MNHEY and CDR2 SMNVEV (reference sequence). Trimming cost V 1 base and J 2 bases, with 21 bases left between them. For the CDR3, the DNA is TGTGCCAGCAGTTTATTCGGGCGGGTATCCCTAGTACCCAAAAACATTCAGTACTTC. Residues: CASSLFGRVSLVPKNIQYF.

The rearrangement uses TRBV10-3 and TRBJ2-1; 13 bases are a match to TRBD2. Germline assignment: CDR1 ENHRY and CDR2 SYGVKD. Unmatched junction bases numbered 6, after V lost 6 bases and J lost 10 bases. The CDR3 is 14 residues long. CDR3 nucleotide sequence: TGTGCCATCAGCTGGGGGACTAGCGGGATGGAGCAGTTCTTC. This encodes CAISWGTSGMEQFF.

The chain recombines TRBV6-5 with TRBJ2-5; 7 nucleotides match TRBD1. CDR3 length: 12 amino acids. From germline, CDR1 is MNHEY and CDR2 SVGAGI. Trimming cost V 6 bases and J 6 bases; bases outside gene matches: 4. CDR3 residues: CASRTTGKTQYF. CDR3 bases: TGTGCCAGCAGGACGACAGGGAAGACCCAGTACTTC.

The genes are TRBV27 and TRBJ2-7; 10 bases are shared with TRBD2. Germline V gene lookup returns CDR1 MNHEY and CDR2 SMNVEV (reference sequence). V was pared by 6 bases and J by 6 bases, with 8 bases of the junction left unmatched. This CDR3 contains 14 residues. Here the CDR3 reads CASRKAGGGLEQYF. CDR3 bases: TGTGCCAGCAGGAAAGCGGGAGGGGGGCTCGAGCAGTACTTC.

The chain combines TRBV14 with TRBJ2-5; 12 nucleotides line up with TRBD2. Per the germline V gene, CDR1 is SGHDN and CDR2 is FVKESK. The CDR3 is 15 residues long. J lost 5 bases, V lost 6 bases, and 7 bases had no gene match. CDR3 sequence reads: CASRPSGRAGETQYF. The CDR3 DNA is TGTGCCAGCAGACCTAGCGGGAGGGCCGGGGAGACCCAGTACTTC.

The chain couples TRBV11-2 to TRBJ2-2, with TRBD2 as a possible D gene (6 bases). Germline V gene sequence: CDR1 SGHAT, CDR2 FQNNGV. The CDR3 spans 14 residues. Trimming took off 8 bases at V and 6 bases at J, with 16 bases between the two ends. Here the CDR3 DNA reads TGTGCCAGCGGTCAGACTAGAAAACCCGGGGAGCTGTTTTTT. This translates into CASGQTRKPGELFF.

This clone turned up a few times. The chain links TRBV2 to TRBJ1-1, with a possible D match to TRBD1 (6 bases). V lost 2 bases to trimming and J lost 0 bases, with 10 bases between them. The CDR3 is 15 amino acids. The V gene's germline CDR1 is SNHLY and CDR2 FYNNEI. CDR3 coding DNA: TGTGCCAGCAGTGAACAGGGACAAATGAACACTGAAGCTTTCTTT. It specifies CASSEQGQMNTEAFF.

The J gene is TRBJ2-5, the V gene TRBV19, with TRBD2 matching 7 bases. Germline assignment: CDR1 LNHDA and CDR2 SQIVND (reference sequence). Trimming took 0 bases from V and 6 from J; bases not matched to a gene: 1. The CDR3 is 13 amino acids. CDR3 bases: TGTGCCAGTAGTATAGAGGGGGGGAAGACCCAGTACTTC. Protein: CASSIEGGKTQYF.

The chain has TRBV5-1 and TRBJ2-3; tentative D call: TRBD1 (6 bases). This CDR3 has 13 amino acids. V shed 7 bases and J shed 4 bases, with 13 bases lying between them. CDR1 is SGHRS, CDR2 YFSETQ, per germline. The CDR3 region has the DNA TGCGCCAGCGCCTTACAGGGTCCAGATACGCAGTATTTT. Its translation: CASALQGPDTQYF.

J is TRBJ1-1 and V is TRBV5-1; D is possibly TRBD1 (6 bases). The CDR3 extends over 15 amino acids. Trimming stripped 0 bases from V and 1 base from J, with 10 bases between. Per germline, CDR1 SGHRS and CDR2 YFSETQ. This CDR3 is CASSLGGTPNTEAFF. In DNA, the CDR3 is TGCGCCAGCAGCTTGGGTGGGACACCGAACACTGAAGCTTTCTTT.

J is TRBJ1-3 and V is TRBV6-6; D not resolved. V was cut by 3 bases and J by 0 bases, with 9 bases left in between. Per germline, CDR1 MNHNY and CDR2 SVGAGI (reference sequence). This CDR3 region has 15 residues. CDR3 region: CASSYSLGSGNTIYF. DNA for the CDR3: TGTGCCAGCAGTTATTCACTGGGCTCTGGAAACACCATATATTTT.

The chain joins TRBV5-4 to TRBJ1-1; the match to TRBD1 covers 9 bases. The V segment lost 2 bases and the J segment 8 bases; nucleotides outside the gene matches: 7. Looked up from germline, CDR1 is SGHNT and CDR2 is YYREEE (reference sequence). The CDR3 length is 14 residues. CDR3 residues: CASSLQGALTEAFF. CDR3 DNA sequence: TGTGCCAGCAGCTTACAGGGGGCTCTAACGGAAGCTTTCTTT.

V gene TRBV12-1 combines with J gene TRBJ2-2; the DNA was not compared with TRBD2, the D call given in the table. TRBV12-1 constitutes a pseudogene. CDR3 length equals 13 residues. CDR3 sequence reads: CASSPPTAGELFF. CDR3 coding DNA: TGTGCCAGCAGCCCTCCGACTGCCGGGGAGCTGTTTTTT.

The chain has TRBV27 and TRBJ2-1; 13 bases are a match to TRBD2. J gave up 9 bases and V 5 bases, and 10 bases lay outside the gene matches. This CDR3 has 16 amino acids. Germline assignment: CDR1 MNHEY and CDR2 SMNVEV (reference sequence). The CDR3 sequence is CASSPLTSGRIPEQFF. In DNA, the CDR3 is TGTGCCAGCAGTCCCCTGACTAGCGGGAGGATACCTGAGCAGTTCTTC.

The chain links TRBV6-6 to TRBJ2-1; the match to TRBD2 covers 8 bases. Germline trimming cut 6 bases from V and 3 bases from J; bases unmatched to any gene: 7. The CDR3 has 15 amino acids. Germline CDR1 reads MNHNY; CDR2 reads SVGAGI (reference sequence). This CDR3 is CASSHPSGSYNEQFF. In DNA form, the CDR3 reads TGTGCCAGCAGCCACCCCAGCGGGAGCTACAATGAGCAGTTCTTC.

The chain is built from TRBV15 and TRBJ2-4; the match to TRBD1 covers 8 bases. In germline, CDR1 is LNHNV, CDR2 YYDKDF (reference sequence). With 3 bases clipped from V and 0 bases from J, the junction kept 1 base outside the gene matches. The CDR3 consists of 15 residues. The CDR3 sequence is CATSRTGVAKNIQYF. The CDR3 nucleotides read TGTGCCACCAGCAGGACAGGGGTAGCCAAAAACATTCAGTACTTC.

The chain employs TRBV29-1 and TRBJ1-4, with D uncertain. Germline values: CDR1 SQVTM, CDR2 ANQGSEA. The germline V and J ends were trimmed by 4 bases and 5 bases, with 5 bases remaining between them. The CDR3 length is 11 residues. CDR3 loop: CSVAWNEKLFF. In DNA, the CDR3 is TGCAGCGTTGCTTGGAATGAAAAACTGTTTTTT.

The rearrangement joins TRBV6-5 to TRBJ2-7; TRBD1 is a possible D gene (6 bases). This CDR3 is built from 13 residues. V lost 5 bases to trimming and J lost 3 bases, with 11 bases between them. CDR1 MNHEY and CDR2 SVGAGI come from the germline V gene. The CDR3 loop is CASSKGDNYEQYF. Written as DNA, the CDR3 is TGTGCCAGCAGTAAAGGGGACAACTACGAGCAGTACTTC.

The CDR3 sequence: CASSLVPFAGVPRSTEAFF. Written as DNA, the CDR3 is TGTGCCAGCAGCTTAGTGCCTTTTGCGGGGGTTCCTAGGTCCACTGAAGCTTTCTTT. This chain uses TRBV11-2 with TRBJ1-1; the D gene is possibly TRBD1 (5 bases). V shed 1 base and J shed 4 bases, with 25 bases lying between them. Per germline, CDR1 SGHAT and CDR2 FQNNGV. The CDR3 is 19 residues long. Full variable domain (rest looked up from reference TRBV11-2 and TRBJ1-1): EAGVAQSPRYKIIEKRQSVAFWCNPISGHATLYWYQQILGQGPKLLIQFQNNGVVDDSQLPKDRFSAERLKGVDSTLKIQPAKLEDSAVYLCASSLVPFAGVPRSTEAFFGQGTRLTVV.

CDR3: CASSTGLSQDTQYF. In DNA, the CDR3 is TGTGCCAGCAGCACGGGACTTTCCCAGGATACGCAGTATTTT. The V and J genes are TRBV5-4 and TRBJ2-3, with a possible D match to TRBD2 (6 bases). The germline V gene has CDR1 SGHNT and CDR2 YYREEE (reference sequence). The length of the CDR3 is 14 residues. V was clipped by 4 bases and J by 6 bases, with 15 bases between them.

A note on this clone: One junction end does not reproduce the germline sequence, and a read error may be involved. The chain combines TRBV15 with TRBJ2-7; either TRBD1 or TRBD2 may fit D (5 bases each). This CDR3 is 17 amino acids long. Germline V CDR1 and CDR2: LNHNV, YYDKDF (reference sequence). CDR3 coding DNA: TGTGCCACCAGCAGAGATCGATGGGGGAGCCTCTCCCACGAGCAGTACTTC. Its translation is CATSRDRWGSLSHEQYF. The complete variable domain, with remaining parts taken from reference TRBV15 and TRBJ2-7, reads DAMVIQNPRYQVTQFGKPVTLSCSQTLNHNVMYWYQQKSSQAPKLLFHYYDKDFNNEADTPDNFQSRRPNTSFCFLDIRSPGLGDTAMYLCATSRDRWGSLSHEQYFGPGTRLTVT.

The rearrangement links TRBV4-2 to TRBJ1-1, with D hard to call. Germline CDR1 is LGHNA and CDR2 is YNFKEQ. Trimming took 0 bases from V and 1 from J, leaving 9 bases between them. The CDR3 contains 15 residues. CDR3 amino acids: CASSQEIFANTEAFF. For the CDR3, the DNA is TGTGCCAGCAGCCAAGAAATCTTTGCGAACACTGAAGCTTTCTTT.

For the CDR3, the DNA is TGTGCCAGCAGCTTGGGGCGGGGACGCACCCTCGTGAACACCATATATTTT. Its protein is CASSLGRGRTLVNTIYF. V and J are TRBV11-2 and TRBJ1-3; TRBD1 is a possible D gene (5 bases). Trimming removed 3 bases from V and 7 bases from J, with 22 bases in between. This CDR3 has 17 residues. The germline V gene has CDR1 SGHAT and CDR2 FQNNGV.